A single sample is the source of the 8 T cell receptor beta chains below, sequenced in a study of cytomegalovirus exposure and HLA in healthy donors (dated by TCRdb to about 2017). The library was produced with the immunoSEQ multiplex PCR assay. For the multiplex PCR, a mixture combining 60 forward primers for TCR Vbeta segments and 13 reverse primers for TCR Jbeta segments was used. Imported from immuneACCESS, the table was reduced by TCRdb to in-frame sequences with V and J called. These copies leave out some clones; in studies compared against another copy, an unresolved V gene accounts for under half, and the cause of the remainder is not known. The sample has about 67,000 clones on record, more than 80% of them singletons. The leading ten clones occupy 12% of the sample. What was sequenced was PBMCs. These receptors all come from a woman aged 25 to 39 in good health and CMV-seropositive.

This CDR3 reads CASSRRSHTDTQYF. The CDR3 region has the DNA TGTGCCAGCAGCCGCCGGTCCCACACAGATACGCAGTATTTT. The chain links TRBV13 to TRBJ2-3; D gene ambiguous. Between the trimmed V and J ends, which lost 5 bases and 2 bases, there was a span of 11 bases. In germline, CDR1 is PRHDT, CDR2 FYEKMQ (reference sequence). This CDR3 has 14 residues.

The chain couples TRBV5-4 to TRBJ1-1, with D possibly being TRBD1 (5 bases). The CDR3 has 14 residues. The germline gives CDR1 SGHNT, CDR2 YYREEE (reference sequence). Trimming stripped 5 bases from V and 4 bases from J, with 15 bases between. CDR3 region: CASRAAQEGTEAFF. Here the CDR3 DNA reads TGTGCCAGCAGGGCGGCACAGGAGGGCACTGAAGCTTTCTTT.

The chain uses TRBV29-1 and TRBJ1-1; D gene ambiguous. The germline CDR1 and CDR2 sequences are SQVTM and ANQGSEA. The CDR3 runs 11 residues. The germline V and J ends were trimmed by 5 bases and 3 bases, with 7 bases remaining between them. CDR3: CSVMQDTEAFF. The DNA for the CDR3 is TGCAGCGTTATGCAGGACACTGAAGCTTTCTTT.

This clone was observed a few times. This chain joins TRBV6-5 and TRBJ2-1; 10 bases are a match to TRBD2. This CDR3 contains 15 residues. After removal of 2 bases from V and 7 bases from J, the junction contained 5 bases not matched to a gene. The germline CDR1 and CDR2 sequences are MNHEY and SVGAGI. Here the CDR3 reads CASSYLAGVENEQFF. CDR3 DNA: TGTGCCAGCAGTTACCTAGCGGGAGTCGAGAATGAGCAGTTCTTC.

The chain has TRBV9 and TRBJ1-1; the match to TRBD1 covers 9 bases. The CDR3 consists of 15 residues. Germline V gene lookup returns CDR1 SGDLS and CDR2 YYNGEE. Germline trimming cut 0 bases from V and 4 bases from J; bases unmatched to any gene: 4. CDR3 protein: CASSVVGTGSTEAFF. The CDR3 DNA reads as TGTGCCAGCAGCGTAGTTGGGACAGGGAGCACTGAAGCTTTCTTT.

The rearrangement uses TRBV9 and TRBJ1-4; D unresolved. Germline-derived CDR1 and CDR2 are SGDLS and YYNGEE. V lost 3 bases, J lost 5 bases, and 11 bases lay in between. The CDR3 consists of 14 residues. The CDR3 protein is CASSDGPGNEKLFF. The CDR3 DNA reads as TGTGCCAGCAGCGACGGGCCGGGGAATGAAAAACTGTTTTTT.

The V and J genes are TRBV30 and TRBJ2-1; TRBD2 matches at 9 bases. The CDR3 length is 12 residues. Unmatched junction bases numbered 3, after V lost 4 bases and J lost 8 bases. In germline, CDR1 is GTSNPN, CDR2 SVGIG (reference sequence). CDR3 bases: TGTGCCTGGACGCGGGGGGGCCATGAGCAGTTCTTC. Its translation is CAWTRGGHEQFF.

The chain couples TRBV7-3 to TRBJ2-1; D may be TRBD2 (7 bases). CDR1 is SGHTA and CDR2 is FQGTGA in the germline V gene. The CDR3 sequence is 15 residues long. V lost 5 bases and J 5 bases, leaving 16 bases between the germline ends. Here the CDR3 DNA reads TGTGCCAGCAGCCGAACGGGGGGCAACAACAATGAGCAGTTCTTC. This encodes CASSRTGGNNNEQFF.